Listed here are 10 T cell receptor beta chains from one sample, sequenced in a study of cytomegalovirus exposure and HLA in healthy donors. PCR employed 60 Vbeta and 13 Jbeta primers. The protocol was immunoSEQ multiplex PCR, while the TCRdb copy is restricted to in-frame clones and leaves out a portion. This sample's table has over 150,000 clones. Sequenced input: PBMCs. The receptors stem from a boy aged 5-17 years in good health and CMV-seronegative.

The chain has TRBV28 and TRBJ2-3; 9 bases are shared with TRBD2. The CDR3 contains 15 residues. The J segment lost 4 bases and the V segment lost 5 bases, leaving 7 bases of the junction unmatched. Germline V gene data show CDR1 as MDHEN and CDR2 as SYDVKM. The CDR3 reads CASSDGTSRADTQYF. Here the CDR3 DNA reads TGTGCCAGCAGTGACGGGACTAGCAGGGCAGATACGCAGTATTTT.

The rearrangement uses TRBV14 and TRBJ1-6; D gene uncertain. CDR3 size: 14 residues. Trimming shortened V by 0 bases and J by 9 bases, and 9 bases separated the two germline ends. In germline, CDR1 is SGHDN, CDR2 FVKESK. CDR3 region: CASSQDLGGSPLHF. CDR3 coding DNA: TGTGCCAGCAGCCAAGATCTGGGAGGTTCACCCCTCCACTTT.

The chain links TRBV6-5 to TRBJ1-5; tentative D call: TRBD1 (5 bases). The V end was cut by 6 bases, the J end by 4 bases, with 10 bases between. This CDR3 contains 13 residues. Germline V CDR1 and CDR2: MNHEY, SVGAGI. The CDR3 bases are TGTGCCAGCAGGGCAGGGCAGAATCAGCCCCAGCATTTT. This sequence encodes CASRAGQNQPQHF.

In the case of this clone: Germline and junction disagree at one end, which may indicate a read error. The chain has TRBV7-7 and TRBJ2-1, with 16 bases lining up with TRBD2. This CDR3 has 18 amino acids. The germline V gene encodes CDR1 SSHAT and CDR2 FNYEAQ (reference sequence). The chain's CDR3 is CASSLGLAGGRVDNEQFF. The DNA for the CDR3 is TGTGCTAGCAGCTTGGGACTAGCGGGGGGGCGGGTAGACAATGAGCAGTTCTTC.

The chain recombines TRBV7-6 with TRBJ1-2; D may be TRBD1 (6 bases). With 1 base removed from V and 3 bases from J, the gap between germline ends came to 6 bases. The CDR3 is 13 amino acids. Germline V lookup: CDR1 SGHVS, CDR2 FNYEAQ. The CDR3 region is CASSLEGDYGYTF. CDR3 DNA sequence: TGTGCCAGCAGCTTAGAGGGGGACTATGGCTACACCTTC.

The chain employs TRBV7-9 and TRBJ2-5; no firm D call. Trimming left V 1 base short and J 5 bases short, with 8 bases between. The CDR3 contains 13 residues. The germline V gene encodes CDR1 SEHNR and CDR2 FQNEAQ (reference sequence). The CDR3 reads CASSLDFLETQYF. The CDR3 DNA follows: TGTGCCAGCAGCTTAGATTTCCTGGAGACCCAGTACTTC.

The V gene is TRBV5-1, the J gene TRBJ2-7; D perhaps matches TRBD1 (5 bases). The CDR3 length is 13 residues. The germline CDR1 and CDR2 sequences are SGHRS and YFSETQ. V shed 0 bases and J shed 3 bases, with 7 bases lying between them. The CDR3 sequence is CASSLVQGYEQYF. The CDR3 DNA sequence: TGCGCCAGCAGCTTGGTCCAGGGCTACGAGCAGTACTTC.

The chain has TRBV9 and TRBJ1-3; D gene unclear. V was cut by 4 bases and J by 4 bases, with 12 bases left in between. The CDR3 has 14 residues. Germline loops: CDR1 SGDLS, CDR2 YYNGEE. CDR3 protein: CASSSAVSGNTIYF. The CDR3 region has the DNA TGTGCCAGCAGCTCGGCGGTCTCCGGAAACACCATATATTTT.

The genes are TRBV10-3 and TRBJ1-5; D is possibly TRBD1 (6 bases). The CDR3 consists of 16 residues. Per germline, CDR1 ENHRY and CDR2 SYGVKD. V lost 3 bases and J lost 4, with 16 bases in between. The CDR3: CAISEGMGRGNQPQHF. The CDR3 nucleotides are TGTGCCATCAGTGAAGGGATGGGGAGGGGGAATCAGCCCCAGCATTTT.

The chain couples TRBV5-1 to TRBJ1-3; D is uncertain. The ends were cut back, 0 bases at V and 2 bases at J, with 6 bases in the middle. In germline, CDR1 is SGHRS, CDR2 YFSETQ. CDR3 length: 14 residues. CDR3 residues: CASSLGATGNTIYF. The CDR3 nucleotides are TGCGCCAGCAGCTTGGGGGCAACTGGAAACACCATATATTTT.